The sequence of this TCR beta chain was determined in a study of T cell responses to AZD1222 COVID-19 vaccine. Generated by immunoSEQ multiplex PCR, the TCRdb table keeps only in-frame clones and is missing some. Seen here are some 130,000 clones, approximately 91% observed once, and the top ten hold more than 1%. Worth noting for this clone: Its target is unknown.

The germline V gene has CDR1 SGHVS and CDR2 FQNEAQ. The CDR3 runs to 17 residues. V was clipped by 5 bases and J by 7 bases, with 24 bases between them. Regarding the study as a whole: No repertoire was sampled before or during the peak T cell response, only after it.

The source was peripheral blood, collected 28 days after the second AZD1222 dose. The sequence derives from an adult who received the AZD1222 COVID-19 vaccine. The gene calls are TRBV7-8 and TRBJ2-1; a possible D gene is TRBD2 (5 bases). The CDR3 DNA is TGTGCCAGCAGCCTCCGGACTTCCCCTAATGAGTGGAATGAGCAGTTCTTC. This encodes CASSLRTSPNEWNEQFF.